This T cell receptor beta chain appears in the sequencing data of a study of blood T cell repertoires in COVID-19. Turning to the study itself: Donors in the United States, Italy and Spain gave samples during acute or convalescent COVID-19. PBMCs, B-cell-depleted T cells, or T cells were the source of the cDNA or gDNA that made up the material.

The V and J ends lost 5 bases and 1 base, in that order; junction bases with no gene match: 11. In germline, CDR1 is MRHNA, CDR2 SNTAGT. The CDR3 has 17 amino acids. In the source study's methods: The authors estimated nucleated cell counts from reference gene primer amplification. Using immunoSEQ multiplex PCR, the repertoire was profiled, and TCRdb retains in-frame clones only, with some absent. V and J calls and clone size are those listed in that table; D and trimming were worked out from the DNA. In the table there are 130,000 or so clones, around four fifths of which are singletons. This TCR was sampled from a man aged 80 or over with active or convalescent COVID-19. Sequenced sample: peripheral blood. The V call is TRBV6-4, the J call TRBJ2-5; 9 positions agree with TRBD1. CDR3 nucleotides: TGTGCCAGCAGTCCCAGCCGGGACAGGGAGGCCCAAGAGACCCAGTACTTC. This gives the protein CASSPSRDREAQETQYF.